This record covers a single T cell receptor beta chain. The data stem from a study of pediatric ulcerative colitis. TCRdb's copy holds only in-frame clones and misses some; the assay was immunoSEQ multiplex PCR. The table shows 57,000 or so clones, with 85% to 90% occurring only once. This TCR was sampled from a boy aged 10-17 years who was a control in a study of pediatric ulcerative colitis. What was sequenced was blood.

CDR3 coding DNA: TGCAGCGTTTCCCAGGGCAATGAGCAGTTCTTC. Translated: CSVSQGNEQFF. V gene TRBV29-1 combines with J gene TRBJ2-1, with D maybe TRBD1 (5 bases). Looked up from germline, CDR1 is SQVTM and CDR2 is ANQGSEA. This CDR3 is 11 amino acids long. The ends were cut back, 5 bases at V and 6 bases at J, with 8 bases in the middle.